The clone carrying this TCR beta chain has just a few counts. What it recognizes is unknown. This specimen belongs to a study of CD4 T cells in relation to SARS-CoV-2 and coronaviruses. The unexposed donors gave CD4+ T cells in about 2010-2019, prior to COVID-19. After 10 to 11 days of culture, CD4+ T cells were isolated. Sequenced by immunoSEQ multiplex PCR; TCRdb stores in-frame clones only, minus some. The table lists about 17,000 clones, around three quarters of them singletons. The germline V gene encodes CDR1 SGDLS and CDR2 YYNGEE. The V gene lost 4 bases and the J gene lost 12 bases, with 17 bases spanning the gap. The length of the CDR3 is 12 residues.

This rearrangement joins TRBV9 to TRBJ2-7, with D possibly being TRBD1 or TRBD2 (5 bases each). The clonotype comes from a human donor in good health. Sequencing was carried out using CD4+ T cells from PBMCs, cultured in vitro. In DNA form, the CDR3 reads TGTGCCAGCAGCTCATCCGGGACCGTTCTGTACTTC. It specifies CASSSSGTVLYF.